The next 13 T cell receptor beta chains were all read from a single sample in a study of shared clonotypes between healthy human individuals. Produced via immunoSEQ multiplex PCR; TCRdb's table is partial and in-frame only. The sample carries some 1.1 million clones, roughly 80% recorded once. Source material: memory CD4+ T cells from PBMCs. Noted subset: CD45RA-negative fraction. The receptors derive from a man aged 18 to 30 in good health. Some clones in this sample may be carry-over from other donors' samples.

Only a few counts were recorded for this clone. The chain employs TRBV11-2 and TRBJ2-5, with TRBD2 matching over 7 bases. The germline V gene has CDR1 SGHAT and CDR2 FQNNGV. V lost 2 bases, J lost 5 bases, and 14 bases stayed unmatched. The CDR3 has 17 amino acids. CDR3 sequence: CASSLLGGVPNPETQYF. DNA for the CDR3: TGTGCCAGCAGCTTACTGGGGGGGGTTCCCAACCCGGAGACCCAGTACTTC.

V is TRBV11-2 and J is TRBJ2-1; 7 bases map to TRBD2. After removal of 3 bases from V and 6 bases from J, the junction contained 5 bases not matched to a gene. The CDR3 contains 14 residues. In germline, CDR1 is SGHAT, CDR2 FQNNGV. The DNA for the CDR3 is TGTGCCAGCAGCTTGGTGCGGGAGAGCAATGAGCAGTTCTTC. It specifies CASSLVRESNEQFF.

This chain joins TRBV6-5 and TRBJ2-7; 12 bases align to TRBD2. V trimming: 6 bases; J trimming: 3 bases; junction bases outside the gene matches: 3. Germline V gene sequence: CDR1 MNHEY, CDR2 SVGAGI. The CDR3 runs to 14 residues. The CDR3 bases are TGTGCCAGCAGAAGGACTAGCGGGAACTACGAGCAGTACTTC. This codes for CASRRTSGNYEQYF.

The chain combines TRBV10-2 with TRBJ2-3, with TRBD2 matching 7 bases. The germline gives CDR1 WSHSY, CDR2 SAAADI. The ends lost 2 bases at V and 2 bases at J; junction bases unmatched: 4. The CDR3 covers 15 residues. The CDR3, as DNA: TGCGCCAGCAGTGAGGGCGGGAGCACCACAGATACGCAGTATTTT. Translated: CASSEGGSTTDTQYF.

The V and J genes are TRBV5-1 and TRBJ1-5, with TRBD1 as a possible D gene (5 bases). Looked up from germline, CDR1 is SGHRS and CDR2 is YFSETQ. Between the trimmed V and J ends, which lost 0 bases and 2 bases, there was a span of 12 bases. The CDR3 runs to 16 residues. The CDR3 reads CASSLDGGTGNQPQHF. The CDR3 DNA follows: TGCGCCAGCAGCTTGGATGGGGGAACGGGCAATCAGCCCCAGCATTTT.

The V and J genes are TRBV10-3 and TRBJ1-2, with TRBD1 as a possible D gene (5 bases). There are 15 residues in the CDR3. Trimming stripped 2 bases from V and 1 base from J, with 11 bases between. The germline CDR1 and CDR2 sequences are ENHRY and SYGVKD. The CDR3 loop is CAISEGGTLNYGYTF. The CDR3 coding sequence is TGTGCCATCAGTGAGGGAGGGACCCTTAACTATGGCTACACCTTC.

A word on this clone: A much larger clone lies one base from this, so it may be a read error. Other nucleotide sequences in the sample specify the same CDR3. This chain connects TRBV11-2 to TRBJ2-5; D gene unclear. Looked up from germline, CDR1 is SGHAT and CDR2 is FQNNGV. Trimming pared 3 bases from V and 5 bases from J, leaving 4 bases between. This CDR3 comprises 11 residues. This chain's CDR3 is CASSLRETQYF. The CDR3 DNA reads TGTGCCAGCAGCTTGAGGGAGACCCAGTACTTC.

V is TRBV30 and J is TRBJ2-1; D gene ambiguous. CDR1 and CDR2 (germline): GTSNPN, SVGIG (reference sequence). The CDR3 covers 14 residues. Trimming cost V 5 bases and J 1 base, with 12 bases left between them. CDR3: CAWGEGLSYNEQFF. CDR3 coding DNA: TGTGCCTGGGGGGAAGGGCTTTCCTACAATGAGCAGTTCTTC.

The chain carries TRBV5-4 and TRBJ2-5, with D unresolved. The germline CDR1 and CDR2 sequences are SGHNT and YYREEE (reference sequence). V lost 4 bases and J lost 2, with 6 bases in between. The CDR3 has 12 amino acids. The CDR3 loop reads CASSGWQETQYF. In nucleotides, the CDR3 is TGTGCCAGCAGCGGGTGGCAAGAGACCCAGTACTTC. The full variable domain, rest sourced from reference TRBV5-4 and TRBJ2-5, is ETGVTQSPTHLIKTRGQQVTLRCSSQSGHNTVSWYQQALGQGPQFIFQYYREEENGRGNFPPRFSGLQFPNYSSELNVNALELDDSALYLCASSGWQETQYFGPGTRLLVL.

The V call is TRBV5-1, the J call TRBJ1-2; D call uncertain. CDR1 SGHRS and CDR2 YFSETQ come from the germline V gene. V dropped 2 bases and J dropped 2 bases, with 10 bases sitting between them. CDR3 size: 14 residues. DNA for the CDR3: TGCGCCAGCAGCTTAGAGACAATGAACTATGGCTACACCTTC. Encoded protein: CASSLETMNYGYTF.

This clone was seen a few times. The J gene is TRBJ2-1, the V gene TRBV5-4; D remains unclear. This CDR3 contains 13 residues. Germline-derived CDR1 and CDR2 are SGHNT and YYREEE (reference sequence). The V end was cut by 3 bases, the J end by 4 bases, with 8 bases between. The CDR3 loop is CASSSDVYNEQFF. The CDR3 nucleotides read TGTGCCAGCAGCTCTGACGTTTACAATGAGCAGTTCTTC.

The CDR3 DNA reads as TGTGCCAGCAGCTTAGGGCGCGAGACAGGAGTCAATCAGCCCCAGCATTTT. It encodes CASSLGRETGVNQPQHF. The chain is built from TRBV7-8 and TRBJ1-5; possible D gene TRBD1, 6 bases. CDR3 length: 17 amino acids. Germline CDR1 reads SGHVS; CDR2 reads FQNEAQ. Between the trimmed V and J ends, which lost 1 base and 3 bases, there was a span of 16 bases.

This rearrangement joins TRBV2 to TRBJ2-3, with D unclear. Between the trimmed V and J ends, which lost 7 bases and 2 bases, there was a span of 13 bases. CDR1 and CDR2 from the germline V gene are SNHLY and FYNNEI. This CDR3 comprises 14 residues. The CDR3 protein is CASKPPGYTDTQYF. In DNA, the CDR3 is TGTGCCAGCAAGCCACCGGGTTACACAGATACGCAGTATTTT.